Here is one T cell receptor beta chain with its context. Its target is unknown. This sample is drawn from a study of vaccination and CD4 T cells after COVID-19. The wider study: Convalescent patients, SARS-CoV-2 positive by nasal swab PCR, comprised eight to ten mild cases and one severe case. Participants were vaccinated with two doses, given as either BNT162b2 or mRNA-1273 vaccine. Median time from second vaccine dose to sampling was over 55 days (14 to 241).

Treatment here: approximately 10-day PBMC culture with coronavirus spike peptide pools or control peptides (ViraFEST assay). CDR1 is MNHEY and CDR2 is SVGEGT in the germline V gene. Trimming at V came to 2 bases and at J to 0 bases, leaving 0 bases not matched to a gene. The CDR3 runs to 16 residues. Oncomine TCR Beta short-read sequencing was applied to DNA from cultured CD4+ T cells. Cultured CD4+ T cells yielded the extracted genomic DNA. TCRdb processed the PCR reads anew with MiXCR; each CDR3 protein has one entry. The data contain 10,000 to 15,000 distinct CDR3 sequences, around 48% of them singletons.

The clonotype comes from a human donor who had recovered from COVID-19. The sample consisted of CD4+ T cells from blood, cultured in vitro. The rearrangement uses TRBV6-2 or TRBV6-3 and TRBJ2-6; 8 nucleotides match TRBD1. The CDR3 coding sequence is TGTGCCAGCAGTTACGACAGGGGCTCTGGGGCCAACGTCCTGACTTTC. This sequence encodes CASSYDRGSGANVLTF.